This T cell receptor beta chain is drawn from a study of blood T cell repertoires in COVID-19. For the study at large: From T cells, B-cell-depleted T cells, or PBMCs came the material, which was cDNA or gDNA.

Participants' own reports of clinical history determined their cohort assignment. Assay: immunoSEQ multiplex PCR; the TCRdb copy retains only in-frame clones and omits some. This table has about 430,000 clones, roughly 84% appearing once. This CDR3 contains 17 residues. Per the germline V gene, CDR1 is MGHRA and CDR2 is YSYEKL. The V segment lost 1 base and the J segment 5 bases; nucleotides outside the gene matches: 10. Sequencing used PBMCs or T cells enriched from blood (not recorded which). The gene calls are TRBV4-1 and TRBJ2-2, with 7 nucleotides matching TRBD2. The TCR originated in a woman aged 18-29 years who had been exposed to COVID-19. CDR3 loop: CASSQAPGLSATGELFF. CDR3 nucleotide sequence: TGCGCCAGCAGCCAAGCACCGGGACTAAGCGCTACCGGGGAGCTGTTTTTT.